Reported below is one T cell receptor beta chain. This clonotype occurred once. Its antigen remains undetermined. Base qualities are not recorded, but no much larger clone differs from it by a single base. A solitary read yields weak support. This sample is part of a study of CD8 T cells in ankylosing spondylitis (dated by TCRdb to the late 2010s). General notes on the study: To find TCR variants linked to disease, the study profiled T cell receptor beta repertoires in ankylosing spondylitis patients and healthy donors. The full study cohort comprised 20 to 30 ankylosing spondylitis patients and 85 to 120 healthy donors. Peripheral blood was sampled, and synovial fluid was also collected from ankylosing spondylitis patients. Overall results and qualifications from the work: The disease-linked clones had a CD8+ phenotype and were found at relatively low frequencies in peripheral blood. According to the report, matched synovial fluid samples from ankylosing spondylitis patients were significantly enriched for the disease-linked clones. Some TCR beta motif variants had previously been reported in synovial fluid and blood of reactive arthritis patients, which suggested common disease-initiation mechanisms. A TCR beta motif made up of several highly homologous amino acid variants appeared to be characteristic of blood from ankylosing spondylitis patients.

Synovial fluid samples and blood samples obtained from the same ankylosing spondylitis patients were matched. The listed sequencing device is Illumina HiSeq 2500. TCR beta libraries were prepared by quantitative 5'-RACE with molecular barcodes. Processing in the source paper ran as follows. Disease-linked TCR variants were identified with a new computational method built on a probabilistic model of VDJ rearrangement. TCRdb trimmed public reads at Q25 via fastp, called clones via MiXCR and kept in-frame beta chains. Every distinct CDR3 protein forms one entry, paired with its most common genes and DNA. What appears here as the V and J calls and clone size reflects TCRdb's work, not the paper's. The sample table holds around 150,000 distinct CDR3 sequences, of which under 35% were seen once. About 6.3% of the sample lies in the top ten. According to the germline V gene, CDR1 reads SGHAT and CDR2 reads FQNNGV. V is reduced by 1 base and J by 1 base, leaving a spacing of 4 bases between them. The CDR3 sequence holds 13 residues, the cysteine and phenylalanine included. Just the 39-base CDR3 DNA is kept, in frame starting at base 1.

This sequence originates from a male donor with ankylosing spondylitis. What was sequenced was synovial fluid, either unsorted or a sorted T cell fraction (not recorded which). This chain joins TRBV11-2 to TRBJ1-2; the D gene remains uncertain. The CDR3 is CASSLAYNYGYTF. The DNA sequence follows: TGTGCCAGCAGCTTAGCGTATAACTATGGCTACACCTTC.